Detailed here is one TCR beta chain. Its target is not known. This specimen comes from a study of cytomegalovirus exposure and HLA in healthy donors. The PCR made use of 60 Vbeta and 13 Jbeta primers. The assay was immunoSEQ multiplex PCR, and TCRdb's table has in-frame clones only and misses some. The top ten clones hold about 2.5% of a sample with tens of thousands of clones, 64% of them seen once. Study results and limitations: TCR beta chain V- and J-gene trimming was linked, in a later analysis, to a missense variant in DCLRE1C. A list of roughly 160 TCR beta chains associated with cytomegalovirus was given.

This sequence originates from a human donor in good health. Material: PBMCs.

CDR3 amino acids: CASSLSGQSSGNTIYF. CDR3 nucleotide sequence: TGTGCCAGCAGTTTATCGGGACAGTCCTCTGGAAACACCATATATTTT. The rearrangement links TRBV27 to TRBJ1-3; 7 bases fit TRBD1. Per the germline V gene, CDR1 is MNHEY and CDR2 is SMNVEV (reference sequence). There are 16 residues in the CDR3. The V gene end was trimmed by 0 bases and the J gene end by 0 bases; junction bases not matched to a gene: 2.